The 20 T cell receptor beta chains below come from one sample, sequenced in a study of human T cells and chemical hapten exposure. The time point here: patch test 1, 2 weeks after DPC sensitization. Treatment defined: therapeutic diphenylcyclopropenone sensitization with weekly scalp DPC. Unseparated into fractions, whole blood served as the source from which total RNA was extracted. TCRdb reprocessed the RACE reads via MiXCR and lists one record per CDR3 protein. The sample has 40,000 to 50,000 distinct CDR3 sequences, about 4% seen once. The sequencing here drew on whole blood, taken in connection with sensitization to the hapten diphenylcyclopropenone (DPC). Every receptor here comes from a man aged 50-60 years with alopecia areata. Some clones in this sample may be carry-over from other donors' samples.

This clonotype was observed at least ten times. CDR3 sequence reads: CASRTSSYNSPLHF. The DNA of the CDR3 is TGTGCCAGCAGGACAAGCTCCTATAATTCACCCCTCCACTTT. V gene TRBV28 combines with J gene TRBJ1-6, with D unresolved. Germline V lookup: CDR1 MDHEN, CDR2 SYDVKM. CDR3 length equals 14 residues. The V and J ends lost 6 bases and 0 bases respectively, with 6 bases between them.

This clonotype came up many times. The junction departs from germline at one end; a sequencing error may be responsible. V gene TRBV7-9 combines with J gene TRBJ2-5; D might be TRBD2 (5 bases). Germline CDR1 and CDR2: SEHNR and FQNEAQ (reference sequence). The CDR3 extends over 12 amino acids. For the CDR3, the DNA is TGTGCCAGCAGCTTTGAGAGAAACGGGATTGTCTTC. Translation: CASSFERNGIVF.

This clonotype came up many times. The chain uses TRBV7-2 and TRBJ2-3, with TRBD1 identical over 8 bases. The V segment lost 4 bases and the J segment 6 bases; nucleotides outside the gene matches: 9. The CDR3 sequence is 15 residues long. CDR1 is SGHTA and CDR2 is FQGNSA in the germline V gene. The DNA for the CDR3 is TGTGCCAGCAGCTCAGTCGTCAGGGGGCGCGATACGCAGTATTTT. Encoded protein: CASSSVVRGRDTQYF.

This clonotype was recorded many times. This chain connects TRBV9 to TRBJ2-7; TRBD2 matches at 9 bases. The CDR3 sequence is 17 residues long. V was pared by 0 bases and J by 5 bases, with 12 bases of the junction left unmatched. Germline V CDR1 and CDR2: SGDLS, YYNGEE. For the CDR3, the DNA is TGTGCCAGCAGCGTAGATTTTAGGACTAGCGTGGTCGACGAGCAGTACTTC. Its translation: CASSVDFRTSVVDEQYF.

The table lists this clonotype with many counts. This chain connects TRBV20-1 to TRBJ2-7; 7 positions match TRBD1. CDR3 length: 15 residues. The V and J ends lost 0 bases and 0 bases, in that order; junction bases with no gene match: 5. CDR1 DFQATT and CDR2 SNEGSKA come from the germline V gene (reference sequence). This CDR3 reads CSARDPGQSSYEQYF. CDR3 nucleotide sequence: TGCAGTGCTAGAGACCCGGGACAGAGCTCCTACGAGCAGTACTTC.

The genes are TRBV7-2 and TRBJ2-6; D gene ambiguous. Deletions cut 1 base from V and 2 bases from J, with 9 bases between. The germline V gene encodes CDR1 SGHTA and CDR2 FQGNSA. The CDR3 runs to 16 residues. CDR3 protein: CASSLVIGTGANVLTF. The CDR3 DNA reads as TGTGCCAGCAGCTTAGTGATCGGAACTGGGGCCAACGTCCTGACTTTC. Together with reference TRBV7-2 and TRBJ2-6, the CDR3 gives the full variable domain: GAGVSQSPSNKVTEKGKDVELRCDPISGHTALYWYRQSLGQGLEFLIYFQGNSAPDKSGLPSDRFSAERTGGSVSTLTIQRTQQEDSAVYLCASSLVIGTGANVLTFGAGSRLTVL.

This clonotype was seen ten or more times. The V and J genes are TRBV4-3 and TRBJ1-5; no firm D call. The CDR3 totals 13 residues. From germline, CDR1 is LGHNA and CDR2 YSLEER. V was pared by 0 bases and J by 6 bases, with 6 bases between. The CDR3: CASSQDNGQPQHF. The CDR3 DNA reads as TGCGCCAGCAGCCAAGATAACGGTCAGCCCCAGCATTTT.

As regards this clonotype: This clone may be a read error of a much larger clone one base away. The V call is TRBV10-1, the J call TRBJ2-7; 10 positions match TRBD2. CDR1 and CDR2 (germline): WNHNN, SYGVQD (reference sequence). This CDR3 has 15 residues. CDR3 nucleotides: TGCGCCTGCAGTAATTTGGCTAGCGGGAGCTACGAGCAGTACTTC. This encodes CACSNLASGSYEQYF.

This clonotype was counted many times. The chain employs TRBV11-2 and TRBJ2-7; D is undetermined. Germline CDR1 SGHAT, CDR2 FQNNGV. This CDR3 comprises 12 residues. V dropped 3 bases and J dropped 12 bases, with 15 bases sitting between them. For the CDR3, the DNA is TGTGCCAGCAGCTTCACCCCGGAGAGAAGGTACTTC. This gives the protein CASSFTPERRYF.

This clonotype was detected many times. The V and J genes are TRBV3-1 and TRBJ2-1; D call uncertain. The V and J ends lost 8 bases and 0 bases respectively, with 11 bases between them. From germline, CDR1 is LGHDT and CDR2 YNNKEL (reference sequence). The CDR3 contains 14 residues. CDR3 sequence (DNA): TGTGCCAGCGGTCGGGCTTCCTCCTACAATGAGCAGTTCTTC. It translates to CASGRASSYNEQFF.

This clonotype occurred many times. The CDR3 DNA is TGTGCCACTACGTGGGGGCAAAAGGATACGCAGTATTTT. Residues: CATTWGQKDTQYF. This chain joins TRBV6-1 and TRBJ2-3, with a weak D call TRBD1 (6 bases). Germline V CDR1 and CDR2: MNHNS, SASEGT. The CDR3 is made up of 13 amino acids. V was pared by 10 bases and J by 6 bases, with 17 bases between.

This clonotype came up many times. The chain links TRBV29-1 to TRBJ2-1; D gene uncertain. The germline CDR1 and CDR2 sequences are SQVTM and ANQGSEA. V lost 2 bases and J lost 4, with 12 bases in between. This CDR3 spans 14 amino acids. For the CDR3, the DNA is TGCAGCGTTGAACCCGTTGAGAGATACAATGAGCAGTTCTTC. Translation gives CSVEPVERYNEQFF.

This clonotype was counted between two and nine times. The V and J genes are TRBV19 and TRBJ2-7; TRBD2 aligns across 14 bases. The CDR3 sequence is 17 residues long. Trimming at V came to 6 bases and at J to 7 bases, leaving 14 bases not matched to a gene. Germline V CDR1 and CDR2: LNHDA, SQIVND (reference sequence). The CDR3, as DNA: TGTGCCAGTAGCCCATGGCCGGGACTAGCGGGAGCTGGGGAGCAGTACTTC. Translation: CASSPWPGLAGAGEQYF.

The sample holds a few counts of this clonotype. The chain carries TRBV4-3 and TRBJ2-7; 8 bases match TRBD2. The V and J ends lost 0 bases and 3 bases, in that order; junction bases with no gene match: 4. Germline V gene lookup returns CDR1 LGHNA and CDR2 YSLEER. The CDR3 contains 15 residues. CDR3 nucleotide sequence: TGCGCCAGCAGCCAAGATAAGGCGGGAGGCTACGAGCAGTACTTC. Its protein product is CASSQDKAGGYEQYF.

This clonotype was counted ten times or more. The chain combines TRBV29-1 with TRBJ2-2; 7 bases are shared with TRBD1. V was pared by 6 bases and J by 5 bases, with 9 bases of the junction left unmatched. Germline V gives CDR1 SQVTM, CDR2 ANQGSEA. This CDR3 spans 14 amino acids. The CDR3 region has the DNA TGCAGCGTCGCACGACAGGGTGAGACCGGGGAGCTGTTTTTT. This encodes CSVARQGETGELFF.

In its sample, this clonotype was seen many times. V is TRBV6-5 and J is TRBJ2-1, with TRBD2 matching over 7 bases. The germline CDR1 and CDR2 sequences are MNHEY and SVGAGI. V gave up 6 bases and J gave up 8 bases; unmatched junction bases: 16. This CDR3 contains 16 residues. In DNA form, the CDR3 reads TGTGCCAGCAGCCTACGGGGCGGGAGCCCCTCCCATGAGCAGTTCTTC. Amino acids: CASSLRGGSPSHEQFF.

This clonotype was seen repeatedly, ten times or more. One junction end disagrees with the germline gene, perhaps due to a read error. The chain joins TRBV7-7 to TRBJ2-2; 8 bases map to TRBD2. CDR1 SSHAT and CDR2 FNYEAQ come from the germline V gene (reference sequence). This CDR3 spans 14 amino acids. The CDR3 DNA sequence: TGTGCTAGCAGCTTATCGCGGGGGGCCGGGGAGCTGTTTTTT. This sequence encodes CASSLSRGAGELFF.

A few counts support this clonotype. The CDR3 spells CSAYDRGSGHNQPQHF. The CDR3 nucleotides read TGCAGTGCTTACGATAGGGGATCGGGTCACAATCAGCCCCAGCATTTT. The V call is TRBV20-1, the J call TRBJ1-5; D possibly corresponds to TRBD1 (5 bases). Per the germline V gene, CDR1 is DFQATT and CDR2 is SNEGSKA (reference sequence). Between the trimmed V and J ends, which lost 5 bases and 3 bases, there was a span of 20 bases. The CDR3 consists of 16 residues.

At least ten counts were recorded for this clonotype. The chain carries TRBV7-8 and TRBJ2-3, with D hard to call. Trimming pared 2 bases from V and 1 base from J, leaving 13 bases between. The CDR3 totals 16 residues. Germline assignment: CDR1 SGHVS and CDR2 FQNEAQ. The CDR3 reads CASSLLPLGRTDTQYF. The CDR3, as DNA: TGTGCCAGCAGCTTATTACCCCTCGGACGCACAGATACGCAGTATTTT.

This clonotype was detected many times. V gene TRBV10-2 combines with J gene TRBJ1-1; D may be TRBD1 (5 bases). The CDR3 covers 14 residues. Trimming took 4 bases from V and 5 from J, leaving 14 bases between them. Germline V lookup: CDR1 WSHSY, CDR2 SAAADI. In DNA, the CDR3 is TGCGCCAGCAGTGGCGGGGGAAGAGGAACTGAAGCTTTCTTT. It yields the protein CASSGGGRGTEAFF.